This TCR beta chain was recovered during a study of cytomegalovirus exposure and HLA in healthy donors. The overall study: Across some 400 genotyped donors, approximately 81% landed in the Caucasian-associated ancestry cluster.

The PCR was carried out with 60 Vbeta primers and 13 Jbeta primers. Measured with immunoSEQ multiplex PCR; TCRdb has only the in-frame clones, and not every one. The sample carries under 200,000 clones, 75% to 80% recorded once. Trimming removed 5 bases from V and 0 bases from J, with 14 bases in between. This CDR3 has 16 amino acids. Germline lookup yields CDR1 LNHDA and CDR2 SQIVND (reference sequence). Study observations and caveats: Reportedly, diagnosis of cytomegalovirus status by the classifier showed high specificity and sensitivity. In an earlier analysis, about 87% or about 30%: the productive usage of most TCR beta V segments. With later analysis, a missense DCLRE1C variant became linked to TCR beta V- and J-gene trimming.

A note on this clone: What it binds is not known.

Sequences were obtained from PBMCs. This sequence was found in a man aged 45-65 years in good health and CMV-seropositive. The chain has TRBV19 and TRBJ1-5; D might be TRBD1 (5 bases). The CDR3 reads CASSGQGKNSNQPQHF. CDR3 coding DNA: TGTGCCAGTAGTGGTCAGGGAAAGAATAGCAATCAGCCCCAGCATTTT.